This T cell receptor (beta chain) was captured in a study of T cell repertoires in cytomegalovirus infection. Study-wide results and caveats: There were HLA-C-restricted CMV-specific TCR beta clonotypes dominating the ex vivo response.

This clonotype was seen more than once but under ten times. Antigen unknown. TCRdb itself ran the reads through MiXCR, one entry per CDR3 protein. The table includes approximately 910,000 distinct CDR3 sequences, approximately 32% detected once. The ends lost 5 bases at V and 2 bases at J; junction bases unmatched: 6. This CDR3 has 15 amino acids. The germline V gene has CDR1 PRHDT and CDR2 FYEKMQ (reference sequence). The chain joins TRBV13 to TRBJ2-1, with TRBD1 matching 7 bases. The TCR sequence derives from a human donor in good health (CMV status not recorded). Some clones in this sample may be carry-over from other donors' samples. The input for sequencing was cultured CD8+ T cells from PBMCs, taken from culture after CMV antigen stimulation. The CDR3 DNA is TGTGCCAGCAGCACCCGGACAGGCCCCTACAATGAGCAGTTCTTC. This sequence encodes CASSTRTGPYNEQFF.